This T cell receptor beta chain originates from a study of identical twins. Whole-study results and caveats: A lower insertion count was a feature of abundant cord blood beta clonotypes, with no such feature in memory repertoires. Excess sharing between twins was weaker in beta out-of-frame sequences.

The cDNA had a unique molecular identifier and a template-switch universal primer site. Each CDR3 protein is one row after TCRdb ran MiXCR on the 5' RACE reads. The table shows about 570,000 distinct CDR3 sequences, with around 9.6% occurring only once. On this clonotype: The antigen is not known.

The CDR3 length is 12 residues. The germline gives CDR1 ENHRY, CDR2 SYGVKD. V shed 8 bases and J shed 5 bases, with 10 bases lying between them. The sample was also reused in another study, on yellow fever vaccine responses in identical twins. Per that study: Twins showed a vaccine T cell response that reportedly seemed partly convergent, partly personalized.

V usage is TRBV10-3 and J usage is TRBJ1-3; maybe TRBD1 (6 bases). This TCR derives from a young woman in good health. The specimen was PBMCs. CDR3 bases: TGTGCCATCCTGGACAGTAGAAACACCATATATTTT. It specifies CAILDSRNTIYF.